The rows below give T cell receptor beta chains drawn from one sample of a study of spatial heterogeneity in lung cancer. TCRdb re-called the 5' RACE reads through MiXCR, storing one row per CDR3 protein. The profile shows over 14,000 distinct CDR3 sequences, about 9.4% of them singletons. Source: PBMCs, taken at surgery. All receptors derive from a male donor with early-stage non-small cell lung cancer. Each CDR3 is given with its conserved first and last residue. The D gene is left open where the match is weak. A clone size is listed for some rows: how often the clone was seen (once, few, many), or a class if it is expanded.

d_gene,j_gene,len,abundance,v_gene,CDR3aa,CDR3nt
-,TRBJ1-3,16,few,TRBV6-2/TRBV6-3,CASRSGGREDGNTIYF,TGTGCCAGCAGAAGCGGGGGACGGGAGGACGGAAACACCATATATTTT
TRBD2,TRBJ2-7,15,many,TRBV5-4,CASSQPSGSIYEQYF,TGTGCCAGCAGCCAGCCTAGCGGGAGCATTTACGAGCAGTACTTC
-,TRBJ2-7,13,many,TRBV6-2/TRBV6-3,CASRWGGDYEQYF,TGTGCCAGCAGATGGGGTGGAGATTACGAGCAGTACTTC
TRBD2,TRBJ2-5,15,many,TRBV20-1,CSAEPPGTRGETQYF,TGCAGTGCTGAGCCCCCCGGGACTAGGGGAGAGACCCAGTACTTC
-,TRBJ2-7,12,-,TRBV3-2,CASSHLSYEQYF,TGTGCCAGCAGCCATCTCAGCTACGAGCAGTACTTC
-,TRBJ2-5,13,many,TRBV6-1,CASSEGYKETQYF,TGTGCCAGCAGTGAAGGGTATAAAGAGACCCAGTACTTC
TRBD1,TRBJ2-7,12,many,TRBV6-5,CASGFRGLEQYF,TGTGCCAGCGGGTTCAGGGGGCTCGAGCAGTACTTC
-,TRBJ2-3,13,many,TRBV7-8,CASSFGSTDTQYF,TGTGCCAGCAGCTTTGGGAGCACAGATACGCAGTATTTT
TRBD2,TRBJ2-7,14,many,TRBV20-1,CSAGRRSGSYEQYF,TGCAGTGCCGGGAGGCGTTCCGGATCTTACGAGCAGTACTTC
TRBD2,TRBJ2-4,16,many,TRBV28,CASSFVVGRGGNIQYF,TGTGCCAGCAGTTTCGTGGTGGGCCGGGGGGGAAACATTCAGTACTTC
-,TRBJ2-4,16,many,TRBV27,CASSLSPGAPKNIQYF,TGTGCCAGCAGTTTATCGCCGGGGGCCCCCAAAAACATTCAGTACTTC
TRBD1,TRBJ2-7,15,many,TRBV5-4,CASSSPRTGNYEQYF,TGTGCCAGCAGCTCACCACGGACAGGGAACTACGAGCAGTACTTC
-,TRBJ2-2,18,many,TRBV6-6,CASTDGGLNPFNTGELFF,TGTGCCAGCACCGACGGGGGACTCAACCCTTTTAACACCGGGGAGCTGTTTTTT
-,TRBJ2-3,15,few,TRBV12-3/TRBV12-4,CASTLTPTGADTQYF,TGTGCCAGCACTCTCACCCCCACTGGGGCAGATACGCAGTATTTT
TRBD2,TRBJ2-1,16,many,TRBV5-4,CASSGGTSGSVNEQFF,TGTGCCAGCAGCGGAGGGACTAGCGGGAGTGTAAATGAGCAGTTCTTC
-,TRBJ2-7,15,-,TRBV11-2,CASSLVRGSSYEQYF,TGTGCCAGCAGCTTAGTACGGGGTAGCTCCTACGAGCAGTACTTC
-,TRBJ2-3,13,many,TRBV6-2/TRBV6-3,CASEGPPGDTQYF,TGTGCCAGCGAGGGGCCCCCTGGGGATACGCAGTATTTT
-,TRBJ2-7,15,-,TRBV5-1,CASSSLETATSEQYF,TGCGCCAGCAGCTCTCTGGAGACAGCTACTTCTGAGCAGTACTTC
TRBD1,TRBJ1-5,14,-,TRBV5-5,CASSGTGGVQPQHF,TGTGCCAGCAGTGGGACAGGGGGCGTTCAGCCCCAGCATTTT
TRBD2,TRBJ2-1,16,many,TRBV7-8,CASSPERGSSYNEQFF,TGTGCCAGCAGCCCAGAGCGGGGGAGCTCCTACAATGAGCAGTTCTTC
-,TRBJ2-7,14,many,TRBV9,CASSVGGQSYEQYF,TGTGCCAGCAGCGTAGGGGGGCAGAGCTACGAGCAGTACTTC
-,TRBJ1-6,14,many,TRBV12-3/TRBV12-4,CASSPAGRETPLHF,TGTGCCAGCAGTCCCGCTGGCAGGGAGACACCCCTCCACTTT
-,TRBJ1-6,14,many,TRBV25-1,CASSESTINSPLHF,TGTGCCAGCAGTGAATCTACTATCAACTCACCCCTCCACTTT
-,TRBJ2-2,14,many,TRBV14,CASSQVRLTGELFF,TGTGCCAGCAGCCAAGTCAGGTTAACCGGGGAGCTGTTTTTT
TRBD1,TRBJ1-4,13,-,TRBV29-1,CSVTRDRGGKLFF,TGCAGCGTTACCCGGGACAGGGGCGGAAAACTGTTTTTT
-,TRBJ2-1,11,many,TRBV20-1,CSAPLDDEQFF,TGCAGTGCTCCACTAGACGATGAGCAGTTCTTC
TRBD2,TRBJ2-7,15,many,TRBV7-2,CASSLALTGGLEQYF,TGTGCCAGCAGCTTAGCCCTGACGGGAGGGCTCGAGCAGTACTTC
-,TRBJ1-1,11,many,TRBV29-1,CSVGGDREAFF,TGCAGCGTTGGGGGAGACAGGGAAGCTTTCTTT
-,TRBJ1-1,15,many,TRBV27,CASSPYGGESTEAFF,TGTGCCAGCAGCCCATATGGGGGGGAGTCCACTGAAGCTTTCTTT